This T cell receptor beta chain was obtained from a study of cytomegalovirus exposure and HLA in healthy donors. This clone was observed once. A junction boundary mismatches the germline segment, possibly from a read error. The data were produced by immunoSEQ multiplex PCR, yet TCRdb's version contains in-frame clones alone and is incomplete. The repertoire holds 150,000 or so clones, with 70% to 90% as singletons. This sequence originates from a human donor in good health. Sample: PBMCs.

The chain's CDR3 is CASSISPTGEAFF. DNA for the CDR3: TGTGCCAGCAGTATATCCCCAACGGGTGAAGCTTTCTTT. The chain recombines TRBV19 with TRBJ1-1; no clear D. Germline V CDR1 and CDR2: LNHDA, SQIVND (reference sequence). CDR3 length: 13 residues. The full variable domain, completed using reference TRBV19 and TRBJ1-1, is DGGITQSPKYLFRKEGQNVTLSCEQNLNHDAMYWYRQDPGQGLRLIYYSQIVNDFQKGDIAEGYSVSREKKESFPLTVTSAQKNPTAFYLCASSISPTGEAFFGQGTRLTVV.